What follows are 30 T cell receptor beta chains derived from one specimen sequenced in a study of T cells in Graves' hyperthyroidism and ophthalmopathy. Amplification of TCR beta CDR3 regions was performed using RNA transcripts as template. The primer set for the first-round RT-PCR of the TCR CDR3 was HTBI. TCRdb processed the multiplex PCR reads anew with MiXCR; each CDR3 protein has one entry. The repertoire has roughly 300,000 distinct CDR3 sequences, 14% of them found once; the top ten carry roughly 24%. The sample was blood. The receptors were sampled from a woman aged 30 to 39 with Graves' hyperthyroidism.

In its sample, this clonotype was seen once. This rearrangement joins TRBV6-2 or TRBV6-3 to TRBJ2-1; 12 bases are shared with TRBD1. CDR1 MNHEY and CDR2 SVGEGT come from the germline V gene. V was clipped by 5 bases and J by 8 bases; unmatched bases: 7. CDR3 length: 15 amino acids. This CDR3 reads CASSTGTGGIDEQFF. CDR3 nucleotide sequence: TGTGCCAGCAGTACCGGGACAGGGGGCATCGATGAGCAGTTCTTC.

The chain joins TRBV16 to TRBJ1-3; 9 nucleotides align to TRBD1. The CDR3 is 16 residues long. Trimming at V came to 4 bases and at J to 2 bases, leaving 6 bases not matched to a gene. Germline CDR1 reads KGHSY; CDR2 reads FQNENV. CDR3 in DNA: TGTGCCAGCAGCCCCTTGGGACAGGGCGCTGGAAACACCATATATTTT. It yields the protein CASSPLGQGAGNTIYF.

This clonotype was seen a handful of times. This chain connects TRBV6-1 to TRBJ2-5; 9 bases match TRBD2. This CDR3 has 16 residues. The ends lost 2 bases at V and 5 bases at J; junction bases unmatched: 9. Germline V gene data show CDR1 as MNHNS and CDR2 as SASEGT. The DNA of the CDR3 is TGTGCCAGCAGTGAACCGCGGGGGGGAATCGGGGAGACCCAGTACTTC. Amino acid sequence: CASSEPRGGIGETQYF.

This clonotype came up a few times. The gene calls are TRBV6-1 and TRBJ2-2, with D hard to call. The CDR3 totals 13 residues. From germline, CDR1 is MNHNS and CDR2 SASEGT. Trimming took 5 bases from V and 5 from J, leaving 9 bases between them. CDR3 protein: CASSFRSTGELFF. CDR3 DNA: TGTGCCAGCAGTTTCAGGAGTACCGGGGAGCTGTTTTTT.

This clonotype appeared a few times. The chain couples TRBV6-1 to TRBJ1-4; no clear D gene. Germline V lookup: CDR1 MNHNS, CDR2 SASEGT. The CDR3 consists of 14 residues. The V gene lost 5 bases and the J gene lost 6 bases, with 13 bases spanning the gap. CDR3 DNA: TGTGCCAGCAGTACAACAAGCGGGGATGAAAAACTGTTTTTT. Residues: CASSTTSGDEKLFF.

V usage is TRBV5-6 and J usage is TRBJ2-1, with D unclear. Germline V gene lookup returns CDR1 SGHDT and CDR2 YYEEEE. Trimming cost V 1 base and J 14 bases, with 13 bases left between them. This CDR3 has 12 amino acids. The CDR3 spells CASSLFDSHKFF. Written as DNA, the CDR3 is TGTGCCAGCAGCTTGTTCGACTCCCATAAGTTCTTC.

CDR3 loop: CSVVGDRGSYGYTF. CDR3 DNA sequence: TGCAGCGTTGTAGGTGACAGGGGGAGTTATGGCTACACCTTC. J is TRBJ1-2 and V is TRBV29-1; 9 bases agree with TRBD1. CDR3 length: 14 residues. Germline CDR1 and CDR2: SQVTM and ANQGSEA. V gave up 4 bases and J gave up 5 bases; unmatched junction bases: 8. The complete variable domain, with remaining parts taken from reference TRBV29-1 and TRBJ1-2, reads SAVISQKPSRDICQRGTSLTIQCQVDSQVTMMFWYRQQPGQSLTLIATANQGSEATYESGFVIDKFPISRPNLTFSTLTVSNMSPEDSSIYLCSVVGDRGSYGYTFGSGTRLTVV.

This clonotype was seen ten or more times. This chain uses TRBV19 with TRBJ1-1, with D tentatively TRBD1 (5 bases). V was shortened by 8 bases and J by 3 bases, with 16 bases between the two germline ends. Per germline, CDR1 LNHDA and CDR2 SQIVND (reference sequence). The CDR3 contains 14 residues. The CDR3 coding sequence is TGTGCCAGTTCCTCCGGGGGAGAGGACACTGAAGCTTTCTTT. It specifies CASSSGGEDTEAFF. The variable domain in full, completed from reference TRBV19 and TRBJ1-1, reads DGGITQSPKYLFRKEGQNVTLSCEQNLNHDAMYWYRQDPGQGLRLIYYSQIVNDFQKGDIAEGYSVSREKKESFPLTVTSAQKNPTAFYLCASSSGGEDTEAFFGQGTRLTVV.

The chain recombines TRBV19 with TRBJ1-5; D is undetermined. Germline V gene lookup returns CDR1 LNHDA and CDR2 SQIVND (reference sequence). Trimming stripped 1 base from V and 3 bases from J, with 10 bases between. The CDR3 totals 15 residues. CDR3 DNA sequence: TGTGCCAGTAGTATAGTAGGGCAGTTCAATCAGCCCCAGCATTTT. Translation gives CASSIVGQFNQPQHF. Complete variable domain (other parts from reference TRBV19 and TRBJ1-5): DGGITQSPKYLFRKEGQNVTLSCEQNLNHDAMYWYRQDPGQGLRLIYYSQIVNDFQKGDIAEGYSVSREKKESFPLTVTSAQKNPTAFYLCASSIVGQFNQPQHFGDGTRLSIL.

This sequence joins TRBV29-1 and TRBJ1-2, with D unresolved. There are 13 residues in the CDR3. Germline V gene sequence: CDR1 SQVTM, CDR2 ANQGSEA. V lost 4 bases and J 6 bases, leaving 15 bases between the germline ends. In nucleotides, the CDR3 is TGCAGCGTTGGGATCTCCCCAGTTGATGGCTACACCTTC. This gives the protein CSVGISPVDGYTF. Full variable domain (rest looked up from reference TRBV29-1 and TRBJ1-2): SAVISQKPSRDICQRGTSLTIQCQVDSQVTMMFWYRQQPGQSLTLIATANQGSEATYESGFVIDKFPISRPNLTFSTLTVSNMSPEDSSIYLCSVGISPVDGYTFGSGTRLTVV.

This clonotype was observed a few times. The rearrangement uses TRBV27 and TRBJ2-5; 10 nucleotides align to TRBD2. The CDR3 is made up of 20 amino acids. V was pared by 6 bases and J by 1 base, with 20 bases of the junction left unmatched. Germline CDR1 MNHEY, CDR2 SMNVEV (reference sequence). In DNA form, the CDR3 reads TGTGCCAGCAGCGAGATAAAAGCGGGAGGGCCTTTCATGACCCAAGAGACCCAGTACTTC. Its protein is CASSEIKAGGPFMTQETQYF.

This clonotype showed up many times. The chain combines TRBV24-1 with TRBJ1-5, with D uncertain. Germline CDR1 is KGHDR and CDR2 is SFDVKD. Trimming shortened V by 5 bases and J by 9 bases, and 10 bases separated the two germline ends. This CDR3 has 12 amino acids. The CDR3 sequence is CATSVSGRPQHF. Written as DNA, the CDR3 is TGTGCCACCAGTGTTTCAGGCCGGCCCCAGCATTTT.

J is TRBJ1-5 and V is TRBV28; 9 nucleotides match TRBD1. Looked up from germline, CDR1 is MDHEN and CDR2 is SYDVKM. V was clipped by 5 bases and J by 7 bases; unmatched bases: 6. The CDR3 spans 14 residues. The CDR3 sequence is CASSQTGGVQPQHF. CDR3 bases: TGTGCCAGCAGTCAAACAGGGGGCGTCCAGCCCCAGCATTTT.

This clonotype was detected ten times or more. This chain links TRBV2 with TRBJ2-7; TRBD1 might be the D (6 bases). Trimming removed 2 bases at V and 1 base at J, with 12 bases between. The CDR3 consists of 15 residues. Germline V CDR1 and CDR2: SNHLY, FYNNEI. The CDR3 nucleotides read TGTGCCAGCAGTGAAAAAAGCAGGGGATCCTACGAGCAGTACTTC. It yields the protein CASSEKSRGSYEQYF.

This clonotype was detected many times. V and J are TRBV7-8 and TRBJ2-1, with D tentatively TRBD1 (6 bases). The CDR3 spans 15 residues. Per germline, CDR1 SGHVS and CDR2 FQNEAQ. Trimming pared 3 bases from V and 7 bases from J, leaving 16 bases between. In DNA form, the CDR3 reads TGTGCCAGCAGCTTGGGAGCGGAGAGGGGGAATGAGCAGTTCTTC. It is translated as CASSLGAERGNEQFF. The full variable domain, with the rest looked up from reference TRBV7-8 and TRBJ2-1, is GAGVSQSPRYKVAKRGQDVALRCDPISGHVSLFWYQQALGQGPEFLTYFQNEAQLDKSGLPSDRFFAERPEGSVSTLKIQRTQQEDSAVYLCASSLGAERGNEQFFGPGTRLTVL.

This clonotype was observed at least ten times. The CDR3 region has the DNA TGTGCCATCAGTGCCGGGGTGGTACTAGCGGGAGTTAGTGGCAATGAGCAGTTCTTC. This translates into CAISAGVVLAGVSGNEQFF. The chain carries TRBV10-3 and TRBJ2-1, with TRBD2 identical over 11 bases. The germline CDR1 and CDR2 sequences are ENHRY and SYGVKD. The CDR3 totals 19 residues. V was clipped by 4 bases and J by 6 bases; unmatched bases: 17.

CDR3 region: CASKVGEGWDTQYF. As DNA, the CDR3 is TGTGCCAGCAAAGTGGGAGAAGGTTGGGATACGCAGTATTTT. This rearrangement joins TRBV7-3 to TRBJ2-3; tentative D call: TRBD2 (5 bases). V was shortened by 7 bases and J by 6 bases, with 17 bases between the two germline ends. The germline V gene has CDR1 SGHTA and CDR2 FQGTGA. This CDR3 spans 14 amino acids.

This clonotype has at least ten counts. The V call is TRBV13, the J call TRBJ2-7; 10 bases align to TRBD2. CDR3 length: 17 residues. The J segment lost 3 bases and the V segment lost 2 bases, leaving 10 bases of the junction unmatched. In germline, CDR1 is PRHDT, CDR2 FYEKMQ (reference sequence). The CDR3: CASSLSVAGTSVYEQYF. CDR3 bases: TGTGCCAGCAGCTTATCGGTAGCCGGGACTAGCGTCTACGAGCAGTACTTC. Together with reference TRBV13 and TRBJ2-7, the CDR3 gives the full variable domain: AAGVIQSPRHLIKEKRETATLKCYPIPRHDTVYWYQQGPGQDPQFLISFYEKMQSDKGSIPDRFSAQQFSDYHSELNMSSLELGDSALYFCASSLSVAGTSVYEQYFGPGTRLTVT.

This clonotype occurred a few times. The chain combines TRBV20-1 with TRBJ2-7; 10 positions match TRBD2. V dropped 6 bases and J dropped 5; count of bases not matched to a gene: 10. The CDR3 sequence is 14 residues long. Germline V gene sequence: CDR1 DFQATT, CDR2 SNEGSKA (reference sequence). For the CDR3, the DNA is TGCAGTGCGCTGGCTAGCGGGAGTGGGGACGAGCAGTACTTC. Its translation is CSALASGSGDEQYF.

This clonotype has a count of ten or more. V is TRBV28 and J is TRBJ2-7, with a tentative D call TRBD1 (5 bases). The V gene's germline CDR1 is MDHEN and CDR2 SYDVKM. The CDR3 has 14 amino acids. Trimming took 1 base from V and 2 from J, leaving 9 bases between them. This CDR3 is CASSLYTGTYEQYF. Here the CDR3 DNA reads TGTGCCAGCAGTTTATACACAGGAACCTACGAGCAGTACTTC.

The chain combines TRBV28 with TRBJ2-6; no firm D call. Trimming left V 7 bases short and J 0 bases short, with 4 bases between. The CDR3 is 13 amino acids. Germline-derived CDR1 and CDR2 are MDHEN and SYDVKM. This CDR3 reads CASISSGANVLTF. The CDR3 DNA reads TGTGCCAGCATCTCCTCTGGGGCCAACGTCCTGACTTTC.

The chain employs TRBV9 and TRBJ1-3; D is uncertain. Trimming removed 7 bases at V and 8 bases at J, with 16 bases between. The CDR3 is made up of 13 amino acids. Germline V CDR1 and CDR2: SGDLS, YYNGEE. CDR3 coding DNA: TGTGCCAGCGGCGACCTCAGTGGGGACACCATATATTTT. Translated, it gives CASGDLSGDTIYF.

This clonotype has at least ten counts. The CDR3 spells CASSLVRATFNEQFF. CDR3 DNA sequence: TGTGCCAGCAGCTTAGTTAGGGCTACGTTCAATGAGCAGTTCTTC. The J gene is TRBJ2-1, the V gene TRBV11-2, with D unresolved. This CDR3 spans 15 amino acids. Germline V gene data show CDR1 as SGHAT and CDR2 as FQNNGV. V lost 1 base and J lost 6, with 13 bases in between.

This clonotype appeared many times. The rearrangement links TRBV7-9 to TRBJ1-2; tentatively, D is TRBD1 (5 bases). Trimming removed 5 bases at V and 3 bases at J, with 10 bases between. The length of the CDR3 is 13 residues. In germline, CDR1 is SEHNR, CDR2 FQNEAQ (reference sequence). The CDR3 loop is CASSRDADYGYTF. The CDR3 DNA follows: TGTGCCAGCAGCCGGGACGCCGACTATGGCTACACCTTC. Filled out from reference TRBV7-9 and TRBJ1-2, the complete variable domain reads DTGVSQNPRHKITKRGQNVTFRCDPISEHNRLYWYRQTLGQGPEFLTYFQNEAQLEKSRLLSDRFSAERPKGSFSTLEIQRTEQGDSAMYLCASSRDADYGYTFGSGTRLTVV.

CDR3 in amino acids: CASSPTGGITEAFF. Written as DNA, the CDR3 is TGTGCCAGCAGCCCGACAGGGGGCATCACTGAAGCTTTCTTT. This chain links TRBV7-2 with TRBJ1-1; 10 bases are shared with TRBD1. Unmatched junction bases numbered 4, after V lost 5 bases and J lost 4 bases. Germline values: CDR1 SGHTA, CDR2 FQGNSA. The CDR3 length is 14 residues.

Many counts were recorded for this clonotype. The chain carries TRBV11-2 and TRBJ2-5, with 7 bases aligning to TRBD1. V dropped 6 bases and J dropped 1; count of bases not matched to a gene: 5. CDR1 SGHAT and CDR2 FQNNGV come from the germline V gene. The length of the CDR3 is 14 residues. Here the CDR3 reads CASRGGQFQETQYF. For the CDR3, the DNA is TGTGCCAGCAGAGGGGGACAGTTCCAAGAGACCCAGTACTTC.

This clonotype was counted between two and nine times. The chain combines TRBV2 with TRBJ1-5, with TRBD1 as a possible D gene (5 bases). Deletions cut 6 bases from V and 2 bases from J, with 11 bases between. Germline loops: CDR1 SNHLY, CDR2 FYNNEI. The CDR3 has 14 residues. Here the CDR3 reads CASRETERNQPQHF. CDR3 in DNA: TGTGCCAGCAGGGAGACAGAACGCAATCAGCCCCAGCATTTT.

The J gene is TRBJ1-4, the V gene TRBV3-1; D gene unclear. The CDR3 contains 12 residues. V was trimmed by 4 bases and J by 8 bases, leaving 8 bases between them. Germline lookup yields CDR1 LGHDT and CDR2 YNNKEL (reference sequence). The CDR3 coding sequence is TGTGCCAGCAGCCCCACGTCCGAAAAACTGTTTTTT. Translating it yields CASSPTSEKLFF.

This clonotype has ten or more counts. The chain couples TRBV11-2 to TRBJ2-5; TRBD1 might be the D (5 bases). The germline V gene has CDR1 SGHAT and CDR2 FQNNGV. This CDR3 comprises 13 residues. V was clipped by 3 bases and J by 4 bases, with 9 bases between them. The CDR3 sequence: CASSLTVTETQYF. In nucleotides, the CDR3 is TGTGCCAGCAGCTTGACAGTCACAGAGACCCAGTACTTC.

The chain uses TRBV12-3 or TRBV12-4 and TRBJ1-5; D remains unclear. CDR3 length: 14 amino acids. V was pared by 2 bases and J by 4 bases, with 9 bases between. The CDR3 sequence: CASSLRERNQPQHF. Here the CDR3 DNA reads TGTGCCAGCAGTTTAAGGGAGAGGAATCAGCCCCAGCATTTT.